The source of this T cell receptor (beta chain) is a study of T cell changes during pregnancy in multiple sclerosis. Germline values: CDR1 SQVTM, CDR2 ANQGSEA. V was cut by 6 bases and J by 0 bases, with 12 bases left in between. The CDR3 extends over 14 amino acids. Assay used: immunoSEQ multiplex PCR; TCRdb lists only in-frame clones, some missing. The sample has under 50,000 clones, almost 90% seen once; the top ten hold 1.3% to 1.5%. Here the sequenced sample was peripheral blood, taken in the first trimester of pregnancy. V and J are TRBV29-1 and TRBJ1-3; weak D call: TRBD1 (6 bases). The TCR comes from a female donor in good health, enrolled as a control in a pregnancy study. The CDR3 coding sequence is TGCAGCGTGCATGGGGGCACCTCTGGAAACACCATATATTTT. This gives the protein CSVHGGTSGNTIYF. The variable domain in full, completed from reference TRBV29-1 and TRBJ1-3, reads SAVISQKPSRDICQRGTSLTIQCQVDSQVTMMFWYRQQPGQSLTLIATANQGSEATYESGFVIDKFPISRPNLTFSTLTVSNMSPEDSSIYLCSVHGGTSGNTIYFGEGSWLTVV.